This paragraph covers one TCR beta chain sequence. The data belong to a study of blood T cell repertoires in COVID-19. This CDR3 is built from 14 residues. Germline assignment: CDR1 SGDLS and CDR2 YYNGEE. V lost 3 bases and J 2 bases, leaving 11 bases between the germline ends. Assay used: immunoSEQ multiplex PCR; TCRdb lists only in-frame clones, some missing. The sample holds some 190,000 clones, around 90% seen once. The material sequenced was peripheral blood. This TCR was recovered from a man aged 18 to 30 with active or convalescent COVID-19. The rearrangement links TRBV9 to TRBJ1-2; D may be TRBD1 (5 bases). Written as DNA, the CDR3 is TGTGCCAGCAGCGCCGGAGGGGTGAACTATGGCTACACCTTC. Translation: CASSAGGVNYGYTF.